A single sample gave rise to the 9 T cell receptor beta chains below, sequenced in a study of T cells in narcolepsy. Sequencing was performed with immunoSEQ multiplex PCR; in TCRdb, only in-frame clones are kept and a portion is missing. The table shows about 15,000 clones, with roughly 85% occurring only once. The sample taken for sequencing was memory (CD45RA-) CD4+ T cells from blood. The source of these receptors is a human donor in good health.

V gene TRBV7-6 combines with J gene TRBJ2-5; the D gene is possibly TRBD2 (6 bases). Germline CDR1 is SGHVS and CDR2 is FNYEAQ. Trimming shortened V by 5 bases and J by 2 bases, and 12 bases separated the two germline ends. The CDR3 is 14 amino acids. The CDR3 DNA sequence: TGTGCCAGCAGCCCTGGGGCGGGACAAGAGACCCAGTACTTC. It is translated as CASSPGAGQETQYF.

This clone was recorded a few times. The chain has TRBV7-2 and TRBJ2-3; no reliable D call. Trimming left V 1 base short and J 0 bases short, with 14 bases between. The CDR3 length is 17 residues. CDR1 and CDR2 (germline): SGHTA, FQGNSA. Here the CDR3 reads CASSLEVGRISTDTQYF. The CDR3 DNA is TGTGCCAGCAGCTTAGAGGTAGGGCGGATTAGCACAGATACGCAGTATTTT.

A word on this clone: This CDR3 is also generated by other DNA sequences in the sample. The V and J genes are TRBV7-2 and TRBJ2-7, with 7 bases aligning to TRBD2. The length of the CDR3 is 15 residues. Trimming cost V 1 base and J 5 bases; bases outside gene matches: 8. Germline CDR1 is SGHTA and CDR2 is FQGNSA. The CDR3 bases are TGTGCCAGCAGCTTAGGACCCAGCGGGGTAGACGAGCAGTACTTC. It encodes CASSLGPSGVDEQYF.

This chain joins TRBV2 and TRBJ2-1; TRBD2 matches at 16 bases. Germline V gene lookup returns CDR1 SNHLY and CDR2 FYNNEI. This CDR3 comprises 20 residues. J was trimmed by 6 bases and V by 6 bases; bases with no gene match: 17. Here the CDR3 reads CASRGGPGLAGGRRANEQFF. As DNA, the CDR3 is TGTGCCAGCAGGGGGGGACCGGGACTAGCGGGAGGGCGGAGAGCCAATGAGCAGTTCTTC.

V and J are TRBV7-2 and TRBJ2-3; D possibly corresponds to TRBD2 (6 bases). V was pared by 5 bases and J by 3 bases, with 21 bases between. Germline-derived CDR1 and CDR2 are SGHTA and FQGNSA. The CDR3 runs to 17 residues. In DNA form, the CDR3 reads TGTGCCAGCAGCCGGATCCAGGGAGGAATAGGGACAGATACGCAGTATTTT. Its translation: CASSRIQGGIGTDTQYF.

The chain joins TRBV7-9 to TRBJ2-7; D might be TRBD1 or TRBD2, each matching 6 bases. V lost 2 bases and J 3 bases, leaving 11 bases between the germline ends. This CDR3 region has 14 residues. Germline V lookup: CDR1 SEHNR, CDR2 FQNEAQ (reference sequence). The CDR3 coding sequence is TGTGCCAGCAGCTTACCGGGGGCGTACTACGAGCAGTACTTC. Its protein is CASSLPGAYYEQYF.

V is TRBV30 and J is TRBJ1-6, with a tentative D call TRBD1 (6 bases). V lost 2 bases and J lost 5, with 16 bases in between. CDR1 is GTSNPN and CDR2 is SVGIG in the germline V gene (reference sequence). The CDR3 is 16 residues long. As DNA, the CDR3 is TGTGCCTGGAGTCGACCCGGGGGCGCCAATAATTCACCCCTCCACTTT. It yields the protein CAWSRPGGANNSPLHF.

The rearrangement joins TRBV16 to TRBJ1-1; D call uncertain. Trimming cost V 4 bases and J 3 bases, with 15 bases left between them. The CDR3 extends over 15 amino acids. The germline V gene has CDR1 KGHSY and CDR2 FQNENV. DNA of the CDR3: TGTGCCAGCAGCCCGCTCCGACCGATGGACACTGAAGCTTTCTTT. This codes for CASSPLRPMDTEAFF.

This chain joins TRBV2 and TRBJ1-1, with TRBD1 as a possible D gene (6 bases). Germline V gene data show CDR1 as SNHLY and CDR2 as FYNNEI. Trimming took off 7 bases at V and 2 bases at J, with 11 bases between the two ends. The CDR3 is made up of 13 amino acids. The CDR3 loop reads CASIYRANTEAFF. Here the CDR3 DNA reads TGTGCCAGCATTTACAGGGCCAACACTGAAGCTTTCTTT. Together with reference TRBV2 and TRBJ1-1, the CDR3 gives the full variable domain: EPEVTQTPSHQVTQMGQEVILRCVPISNHLYFYWYRQILGQKVEFLVSFYNNEISEKSEIFDDQFSVERPDGSNFTLKIRSTKLEDSAMYFCASIYRANTEAFFGQGTRLTVV.